The 12 T cell receptor beta chains below all came from one sample that was sequenced in a study of spatial heterogeneity in lung cancer. The sample's time point: blood at routine non-recurrence follow-up after resection. Each CDR3 protein is one row after TCRdb ran MiXCR on the 5' RACE reads. The sample shows around 41,000 distinct CDR3 sequences, 22% of them seen only once. The source material was PBMCs, sampled at follow-up. The receptors were gathered from a female donor with early-stage non-small cell lung cancer.

This clonotype was observed a few times. The rearrangement joins TRBV7-9 to TRBJ1-6; D is uncertain. V was trimmed by 3 bases and J by 10 bases, leaving 7 bases between them. The CDR3 has 12 residues. Germline CDR1 is SEHNR and CDR2 is FQNEAQ (reference sequence). This CDR3 reads CASSFIRSPLHF. The CDR3, as DNA: TGTGCCAGCAGCTTTATACGGTCACCCCTCCACTTT.

This clonotype has just a few counts. V and J are TRBV5-4 and TRBJ2-3; 11 nucleotides line up with TRBD1. This CDR3 contains 17 residues. With V trimmed by 4 bases and J by 0 bases, 7 bases remained unmatched. Germline assignment: CDR1 SGHNT and CDR2 YYREEE (reference sequence). CDR3: CASSPAGTGGSTDTQYF. CDR3 nucleotide sequence: TGTGCCAGCAGCCCAGCAGGGACAGGGGGGAGCACAGATACGCAGTATTTT.

This clonotype has a handful of counts. V gene TRBV7-9 combines with J gene TRBJ2-2, with D unresolved. Germline CDR1 and CDR2: SEHNR and FQNEAQ (reference sequence). Trimming pared 2 bases from V and 4 bases from J, leaving 11 bases between. This CDR3 has 15 residues. The CDR3 DNA is TGTGCCAGCAGCTTAAGCGAACATCGCACCGGGGAGCTGTTTTTT. Protein sequence: CASSLSEHRTGELFF. The full variable domain, with the rest looked up from reference TRBV7-9 and TRBJ2-2, is DTGVSQNPRHKITKRGQNVTFRCDPISEHNRLYWYRQTLGQGPEFLTYFQNEAQLEKSRLLSDRFSAERPKGSFSTLEIQRTEQGDSAMYLCASSLSEHRTGELFFGEGSRLTVL.

About this clonotype: A clone one base away is much larger, so this may be a read error. The rearrangement links TRBV3-1 to TRBJ2-4; D is tentatively TRBD1 or TRBD2 (6 bases each). Per the germline V gene, CDR1 is LGHDT and CDR2 is YNNKEL (reference sequence). This CDR3 is built from 13 residues. CDR3: CASSHGTGDIQHF. CDR3 nucleotides: TGTGCCAGCAGCCACGGGACGGGGGACATTCAGCACTTC.

At least ten counts were recorded for this clonotype. J is TRBJ2-3 and V is TRBV5-1; D unresolved. The CDR3 has 13 amino acids. V lost 5 bases to trimming and J lost 4 bases, with 11 bases between them. Germline V gives CDR1 SGHRS, CDR2 YFSETQ. This chain's CDR3 is CASRGGYPDTQYF. The DNA of the CDR3 is TGCGCCAGCAGGGGTGGGTACCCAGATACGCAGTATTTT.

The table lists this clonotype with many counts. The rearrangement joins TRBV7-2 to TRBJ2-1; 9 bases agree with TRBD2. In germline, CDR1 is SGHTA, CDR2 FQGNSA. The CDR3 runs to 15 residues. With V trimmed by 3 bases and J by 3 bases, 3 bases remained unmatched. CDR3 region: CASSLTSGFYNEQFF. In DNA, the CDR3 is TGTGCCAGCAGCTTGACTAGCGGCTTCTACAATGAGCAGTTCTTC.

This clonotype was seen a handful of times. The chain recombines TRBV12-3 or TRBV12-4 with TRBJ1-1; a possible D gene is TRBD1 (5 bases). The CDR3 length is 12 residues. Between the trimmed V and J ends, which lost 5 bases and 5 bases, there was a span of 9 bases. In DNA form, the CDR3 reads TGTGCCAGCAGTGGGACGGGAACTGAAGCTTTCTTT. As protein: CASSGTGTEAFF.

This clonotype appeared many times. The chain links TRBV29-1 to TRBJ1-5, with D unresolved. Germline loops: CDR1 SQVTM, CDR2 ANQGSEA. The CDR3 spans 13 residues. Trimming took 5 bases from V and 6 from J, leaving 14 bases between them. This chain's CDR3 is CSVSSLTGQPQHF. For the CDR3, the DNA is TGCAGCGTTTCGTCCCTCACGGGTCAGCCCCAGCATTTT.

The chain's CDR3 is CASSQDRVRGREQFF. In nucleotides, the CDR3 is TGTGCCAGCAGCCAAGATAGGGTAAGGGGGCGAGAGCAGTTCTTC. The chain links TRBV14 to TRBJ2-1, with 7 nucleotides matching TRBD1. With V trimmed by 0 bases and J by 10 bases, 9 bases remained unmatched. The CDR3 runs 15 residues. From germline, CDR1 is SGHDN and CDR2 FVKESK. The variable domain in full, with the rest retrieved from reference TRBV14 and TRBJ2-1, is EAGVTQFPSHSVIEKGQTVTLRCDPISGHDNLYWYRRVMGKEIKFLLHFVKESKQDESGMPNNRFLAERTGGTYSTLKVQPAELEDSGVYFCASSQDRVRGREQFFGPGTRLTVL.

This clonotype was counted many times. The chain couples TRBV10-3 to TRBJ2-2; TRBD2 matches at 7 bases. This CDR3 comprises 15 residues. V lost 6 bases to trimming and J lost 4 bases; unmatched junction nucleotides: 8. In germline, CDR1 is ENHRY, CDR2 SYGVKD. This CDR3 is CAIRDPSSGTGELFF. In DNA form, the CDR3 reads TGTGCCATCAGGGACCCCTCTAGCGGCACCGGGGAGCTGTTTTTT.

The V gene is TRBV6-2 or TRBV6-3, the J gene TRBJ2-7; D might be TRBD1 (5 bases). The CDR3 spans 17 residues. Germline values: CDR1 MNHEY, CDR2 SVGEGT. As DNA, the CDR3 is TGTGCCAGAAGTTATTGGTGGAAATCGACAGCACCCTACGAGCAGTACGTC. This codes for CARSYWWKSTAPYEQYV.

This clonotype showed up just a few times. The chain employs TRBV29-1 and TRBJ1-1, with D possibly TRBD1 on 6 matching bases. V was pared by 7 bases and J by 4 bases, with 16 bases between. Per germline, CDR1 SQVTM and CDR2 ANQGSEA. The CDR3 is 13 amino acids. The CDR3 coding sequence is TGCAGCGCAGAAACAGGGTGGCTCACTGAAGCTTTCTTT. This encodes CSAETGWLTEAFF.